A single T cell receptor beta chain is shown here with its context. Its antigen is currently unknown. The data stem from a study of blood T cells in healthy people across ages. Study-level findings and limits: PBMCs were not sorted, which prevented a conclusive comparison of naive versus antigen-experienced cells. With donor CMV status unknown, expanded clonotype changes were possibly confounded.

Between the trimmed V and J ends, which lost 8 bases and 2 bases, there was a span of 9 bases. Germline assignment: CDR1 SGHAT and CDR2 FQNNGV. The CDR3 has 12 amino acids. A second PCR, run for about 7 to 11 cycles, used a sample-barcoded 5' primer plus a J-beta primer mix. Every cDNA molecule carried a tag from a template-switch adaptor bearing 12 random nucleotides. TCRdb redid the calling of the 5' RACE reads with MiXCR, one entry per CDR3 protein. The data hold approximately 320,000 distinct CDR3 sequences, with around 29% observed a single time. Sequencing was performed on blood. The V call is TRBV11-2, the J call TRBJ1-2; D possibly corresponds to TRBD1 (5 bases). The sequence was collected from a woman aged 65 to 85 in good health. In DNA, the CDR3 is TGTGCCAGCGCGGGGCCCAACTATGGCTACACCTTC. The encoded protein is CASAGPNYGYTF.